These 30 T cell receptor beta chains originate from one sample sequenced in a study of T cells in Graves' hyperthyroidism and ophthalmopathy. What was amplified from RNA transcripts were TCR beta CDR3 regions. An initial round of RT-PCR targeting the TCR CDR3 relied on the HTBI primer set. TCRdb ran MiXCR on the multiplex PCR reads and lists one entry per CDR3 protein. The sample has about 570,000 distinct CDR3 sequences; about 14% are singletons. Sequencing was performed on blood. The receptors were gathered from a woman aged 40 to 55 with Graves' hyperthyroidism.

The chain joins TRBV7-9 to TRBJ2-1; 7 nucleotides match TRBD1. The junction had 4 bases not matched to a gene; V was cut back by 4 bases and J by 7 bases. CDR1 and CDR2 (germline): SEHNR, FQNEAQ (reference sequence). The CDR3 loop spans 13 amino acids. CDR3 sequence: CASSSQGSNEQFF. For the CDR3, the DNA is TGTGCCAGCAGCTCACAGGGGAGTAATGAGCAGTTCTTC.

This chain links TRBV20-1 with TRBJ1-1, with a possible D match to TRBD1 (5 bases). In germline, CDR1 is DFQATT, CDR2 SNEGSKA (reference sequence). Trimming shortened V by 0 bases and J by 4 bases, and 12 bases separated the two germline ends. This CDR3 comprises 14 residues. The CDR3 nucleotides are TGCAGTGCTAGAGATAACAGGATTACCACTGAAGCTTTCTTT. Translating gives CSARDNRITTEAFF.

This clonotype occurred many times. V is TRBV20-1 and J is TRBJ2-1, with a tentative D call TRBD2 (6 bases). Germline CDR1 DFQATT, CDR2 SNEGSKA (reference sequence). Trimming took 4 bases from V and 4 from J, leaving 14 bases between them. The CDR3 consists of 14 residues. This CDR3 is CSAIRGGQYNEQFF. CDR3 bases: TGCAGTGCTATCCGGGGAGGCCAGTACAATGAGCAGTTCTTC.

This clonotype was detected a few times. The chain couples TRBV7-9 to TRBJ1-5; D is ambiguous. The germline V gene has CDR1 SEHNR and CDR2 FQNEAQ (reference sequence). Trimming pared 5 bases from V and 4 bases from J, leaving 12 bases between. The CDR3 sequence is 14 residues long. The CDR3 sequence is CASSPPQGNQPQHF. CDR3 DNA sequence: TGTGCCAGCAGCCCACCCCAAGGTAATCAGCCCCAGCATTTT.

The V call is TRBV7-9, the J call TRBJ1-1; 7 bases agree with TRBD1. After removal of 6 bases from V and 5 bases from J, the junction contained 12 bases not matched to a gene. Germline loops: CDR1 SEHNR, CDR2 FQNEAQ (reference sequence). CDR3 length equals 15 residues. CDR3 coding DNA: TGTGCCAGCAGATCCGGGACAGCCAGGGGAACTGAAGCTTTCTTT. It codes for CASRSGTARGTEAFF. Supplemented by reference TRBV7-9 and TRBJ1-1, the full variable domain reads DTGVSQNPRHKITKRGQNVTFRCDPISEHNRLYWYRQTLGQGPEFLTYFQNEAQLEKSRLLSDRFSAERPKGSFSTLEIQRTEQGDSAMYLCASRSGTARGTEAFFGQGTRLTVV.

This clonotype was detected ten times or more. This sequence joins TRBV27 and TRBJ2-7; 7 nucleotides line up with TRBD2. The V segment lost 5 bases and the J segment 0 bases; nucleotides outside the gene matches: 10. Germline V CDR1 and CDR2: MNHEY, SMNVEV (reference sequence). This CDR3 has 16 residues. The CDR3 spells CASSINPGGSSYEQYF. Written as DNA, the CDR3 is TGTGCCAGCAGTATCAACCCGGGGGGTAGCTCCTACGAGCAGTACTTC.

The gene calls are TRBV5-1 and TRBJ1-2; TRBD1 agrees at 8 bases. V shed 0 bases and J 2 bases; nucleotides not matched to a gene: 6. The CDR3 is made up of 16 amino acids. The germline V gene has CDR1 SGHRS and CDR2 YFSETQ. The CDR3 spells CASSLAATGANYGYTF. For the CDR3, the DNA is TGCGCCAGCAGCTTGGCTGCGACAGGGGCCAACTATGGCTACACCTTC.

This clonotype showed up many times. V usage is TRBV7-9 and J usage is TRBJ2-5; maybe TRBD1 (6 bases). The germline CDR1 and CDR2 sequences are SEHNR and FQNEAQ (reference sequence). The V and J ends lost 2 bases and 0 bases respectively, with 7 bases between them. CDR3 size: 14 residues. The chain's CDR3 is CASSLRGYQETQYF. DNA of the CDR3: TGTGCCAGCAGCTTAAGGGGGTACCAAGAGACCCAGTACTTC. The full variable domain, its missing parts supplied by reference TRBV7-9 and TRBJ2-5, is DTGVSQNPRHKITKRGQNVTFRCDPISEHNRLYWYRQTLGQGPEFLTYFQNEAQLEKSRLLSDRFSAERPKGSFSTLEIQRTEQGDSAMYLCASSLRGYQETQYFGPGTRLLVL.

This clonotype was detected many times. The V gene is TRBV28, the J gene TRBJ1-1; D is unclear. This CDR3 contains 15 residues. With 2 bases removed from V and 4 bases from J, the gap between germline ends came to 14 bases. Per the germline V gene, CDR1 is MDHEN and CDR2 is SYDVKM. The CDR3 reads CASSLDILVSTEAFF. CDR3 coding DNA: TGTGCCAGCAGTTTAGACATATTGGTTAGCACTGAAGCTTTCTTT. The complete variable domain, with remaining parts taken from reference TRBV28 and TRBJ1-1, reads DVKVTQSSRYLVKRTGEKVFLECVQDMDHENMFWYRQDPGLGLRLIYFSYDVKMKEKGDIPEGYSVSREKKERFSLILESASTNQTSMYLCASSLDILVSTEAFFGQGTRLTVV.

The rearrangement links TRBV5-1 to TRBJ2-5; perhaps TRBD1 as D (5 bases). CDR3 length: 14 residues. CDR1 and CDR2 (germline): SGHRS, YFSETQ. Trimming removed 3 bases at V and 2 bases at J, with 11 bases between. Here the CDR3 DNA reads TGCGCCAGCAGCTCAGACAGCTATCAAGAGACCCAGTACTTC. It encodes CASSSDSYQETQYF.

For this clonotype: Germline and junction disagree at one end, which may indicate a read error. This rearrangement joins TRBV28 to TRBJ2-5, with 7 bases lining up with TRBD2. From germline, CDR1 is MDHEN and CDR2 SYDVKM. This CDR3 is built from 12 residues. The DNA of the CDR3 is TGTGCCAGCAGCCTAACCACGGGACTATTAGACTTC. This translates into CASSLTTGLLDF.

This clonotype was counted many times. This chain joins TRBV27 and TRBJ1-2, with TRBD1 identical over 9 bases. The ends lost 6 bases at V and 4 bases at J; junction bases unmatched: 6. CDR1 and CDR2 (germline): MNHEY, SMNVEV (reference sequence). The CDR3 sequence is 14 residues long. This CDR3 is CASRHRDRAYGYTF. In DNA, the CDR3 is TGTGCCAGCAGACACCGGGACAGGGCCTATGGCTACACCTTC.

This chain links TRBV14 with TRBJ2-7; 8 nucleotides line up with TRBD1. V lost 2 bases, J lost 5 bases, and 11 bases stayed unmatched. The CDR3 is made up of 16 amino acids. Germline V gives CDR1 SGHDN, CDR2 FVKESK. CDR3 DNA: TGTGCCAGCAGCCAACACCTCGGACAGGGAAGGGACGAGCAGTACTTC. It yields the protein CASSQHLGQGRDEQYF.

At least ten counts were recorded for this clonotype. This sequence joins TRBV18 and TRBJ2-3; 7 bases agree with TRBD1. V shed 3 bases, J shed 6 bases, and the junction held 6 bases outside the gene matches. This CDR3 is built from 14 residues. Germline V gene lookup returns CDR1 KGHSH and CDR2 LQKENI. CDR3 residues: CASSPRQGSDTQYF. The CDR3 DNA sequence: TGTGCCAGCTCACCGCGACAGGGATCTGATACGCAGTATTTT.

This clonotype was recorded at least ten times. The chain uses TRBV2 and TRBJ1-1, with unresolved D. V was clipped by 4 bases and J by 1 base, with 7 bases between them. CDR3 length: 13 residues. Germline V CDR1 and CDR2: SNHLY, FYNNEI. The CDR3 sequence: CASSADRNTEAFF. For the CDR3, the DNA is TGTGCCAGCAGTGCGGACCGGAACACTGAAGCTTTCTTT.

Turning to this clonotype: This could be a read error, since a much larger clone is one nucleotide away. The chain has TRBV3-1 and TRBJ1-2; TRBD1 matches at 11 bases. CDR1 LGHDT and CDR2 YNNKEL come from the germline V gene (reference sequence). The ends lost 2 bases at V and 6 bases at J; junction bases unmatched: 5. The CDR3 is made up of 15 amino acids. CDR3 residues: CASSQSEDRGHGYTF. In DNA form, the CDR3 reads TGTGCCAGCAGCCAATCCGAGGACAGGGGGCATGGCTACACCTTC. Combining the CDR3 with reference TRBV3-1 and TRBJ1-2 gives the whole variable domain DTAVSQTPKYLVTQMGNDKSIKCEQNLGHDTMYWYKQDSKKFLKIMFSYNNKELIINETVPNRFSPKSPDKAHLNLHINSLELGDSAVYFCASSQSEDRGHGYTFGSGTRLTVV.

The genes are TRBV20-1 and TRBJ2-7; D gene uncertain. Germline V gene sequence: CDR1 DFQATT, CDR2 SNEGSKA (reference sequence). CDR3 length equals 14 residues. Trimming took 0 bases from V and 1 from J, leaving 10 bases between them. The CDR3 DNA is TGCAGTGCTAGAGACCGTAAGGCTTCCTACGAGCAGTACTTC. It codes for CSARDRKASYEQYF.

There are many counts of this clonotype. The CDR3 here is CSVEDLGGSYNEQFF. The CDR3 nucleotides are TGCAGCGTTGAAGACTTAGGGGGGTCCTACAATGAGCAGTTCTTC. The J gene is TRBJ2-1, the V gene TRBV29-1, with D possibly being TRBD1 or TRBD2 (6 bases each). Trimming stripped 0 bases from V and 1 base from J, with 10 bases between. The germline V gene encodes CDR1 SQVTM and CDR2 ANQGSEA. CDR3 length: 15 residues.

This clonotype has a count of ten or more. DNA for the CDR3: TGTGCCAGCAGTTTTGGCGTCCGGACAGATACGCAGTATTTT. It codes for CASSFGVRTDTQYF. This sequence joins TRBV12-3 or TRBV12-4 and TRBJ2-3, with D unclear. This CDR3 has 14 amino acids. V lost 3 bases and J lost 3, with 10 bases in between.

This clonotype was observed many times. CDR3 sequence: CSARVRTGTSGRALPYEQYF. Written as DNA, the CDR3 is TGCAGTGCTAGAGTTAGAACCGGGACTAGCGGGAGGGCCTTGCCCTACGAGCAGTACTTC. The rearrangement uses TRBV20-1 and TRBJ2-7; 16 bases are shared with TRBD2. Germline assignment: CDR1 DFQATT and CDR2 SNEGSKA (reference sequence). CDR3 length: 20 residues. V dropped 1 base and J dropped 2; count of bases not matched to a gene: 14.

This clonotype has only a few counts. The V and J genes are TRBV20-1 and TRBJ2-7; 7 bases fit TRBD2. Germline CDR1 is DFQATT and CDR2 is SNEGSKA (reference sequence). V shed 2 bases and J 3 bases; nucleotides not matched to a gene: 4. The CDR3 loop spans 13 amino acids. The CDR3 protein is CSARQGGIYEQYF. The CDR3 bases are TGCAGTGCTAGACAGGGAGGGATCTACGAGCAGTACTTC.

The chain employs TRBV5-1 and TRBJ2-7, with 9 nucleotides matching TRBD2. The germline V gene encodes CDR1 SGHRS and CDR2 YFSETQ. This CDR3 comprises 16 residues. V trimming: 0 bases; J trimming: 5 bases; junction bases outside the gene matches: 9. CDR3 coding DNA: TGCGCCAGCAGCTTGGAGGTTAGCGGGAGTTCCCACGAGCAGTACTTC. This gives the protein CASSLEVSGSSHEQYF. The whole variable domain, remainder taken from reference TRBV5-1 and TRBJ2-7, is KAGVTQTPRYLIKTRGQQVTLSCSPISGHRSVSWYQQTPGQGLQFLFEYFSETQRNKGNFPGRFSGRQFSNSRSEMNVSTLELGDSALYLCASSLEVSGSSHEQYFGPGTRLTVT.

This clonotype was seen repeatedly, ten times or more. The chain couples TRBV3-1 to TRBJ2-7; TRBD2 aligns across 9 bases. From germline, CDR1 is LGHDT and CDR2 YNNKEL (reference sequence). V was clipped by 3 bases and J by 5 bases; unmatched bases: 8. The CDR3 contains 15 residues. CDR3 sequence (DNA): TGTGCCAGCAGCCAGATGTCTAGCGGGATCGACGAGCAGTACTTC. Translated: CASSQMSSGIDEQYF.

This clonotype was detected only a few times. The rearrangement joins TRBV29-1 to TRBJ1-2; 9 nucleotides agree with TRBD1. CDR1 is SQVTM, CDR2 ANQGSEA, per germline. This CDR3 has 13 residues. The CDR3 spells CSVRTGALYGYTF. The CDR3 nucleotides read TGCAGTGTCCGGACAGGGGCCCTCTATGGCTACACCTTC.

The chain combines TRBV15 with TRBJ2-1; D unresolved. Germline lookup yields CDR1 LNHNV and CDR2 YYDKDF (reference sequence). The V and J ends lost 3 bases and 0 bases respectively, with 24 bases between them. The CDR3 length is 20 residues. The CDR3 region is CATSRVETVDWRSSYNEQFF. The CDR3 DNA reads as TGTGCCACCAGCAGGGTAGAAACTGTGGATTGGCGGAGCTCCTACAATGAGCAGTTCTTC.

There are many counts of this clonotype. The chain carries TRBV3-1 and TRBJ2-7, with 13 bases identical to TRBD2. The germline V gene encodes CDR1 LGHDT and CDR2 YNNKEL (reference sequence). The V segment lost 2 bases and the J segment 0 bases; nucleotides outside the gene matches: 7. The CDR3 is made up of 18 amino acids. CDR3: CASSQWTSGSLSSYEQYF. The CDR3 region has the DNA TGTGCCAGCAGCCAATGGACTAGCGGGAGCCTCAGCTCCTACGAGCAGTACTTC.

The genes are TRBV4-1 and TRBJ2-1; 7 nucleotides match TRBD2. The CDR3 covers 17 residues. Germline CDR1 and CDR2: MGHRA and YSYEKL. The V and J ends lost 3 bases and 0 bases, in that order; junction bases with no gene match: 8. For the CDR3, the DNA is TGCGCCAGCAGCCAGGGTGATCCGGGAGGCTCCTACAATGAGCAGTTCTTC. Residues: CASSQGDPGGSYNEQFF.

Many counts were recorded for this clonotype. The chain links TRBV30 to TRBJ1-2, with D possibly being TRBD1 (6 bases). V lost 2 bases to trimming and J lost 5 bases, with 12 bases between them. CDR3 length equals 13 residues. The germline V gene has CDR1 GTSNPN and CDR2 SVGIG (reference sequence). The CDR3 loop is CAWSTGFGYGYTF. The DNA for the CDR3 is TGTGCCTGGAGTACAGGGTTTGGGTATGGCTACACCTTC.

This clonotype was seen repeatedly, ten times or more. The V gene is TRBV7-6, the J gene TRBJ2-7, with 10 bases lining up with TRBD1. Germline V gene data show CDR1 as SGHVS and CDR2 as FNYEAQ. The CDR3 has 16 amino acids. V lost 1 base, J lost 7 bases, and 10 bases stayed unmatched. The CDR3 is CASSLESWDRGGEQYF. Here the CDR3 DNA reads TGTGCCAGCAGCTTAGAGAGTTGGGACAGGGGTGGTGAGCAGTACTTC.

This clonotype came up a few times. The chain uses TRBV4-1 and TRBJ2-1; no clear D. The CDR3 is 13 amino acids. CDR1 and CDR2 (germline): MGHRA, YSYEKL. The V gene lost 3 bases and the J gene lost 8 bases, with 11 bases spanning the gap. DNA of the CDR3: TGCGCCAGCAGCCATATCTCGACCCATGAGCAGTTCTTC. This translates into CASSHISTHEQFF.